This T cell receptor beta chain originates from a study of blood T cells in healthy people across ages. The donors, aged roughly 6 to 90, were healthy Caucasians from Russia. Germline CDR1 is SGHVS and CDR2 is FNYEAQ. This CDR3 comprises 14 residues. Trimming shortened V by 2 bases and J by 5 bases, and 10 bases separated the two germline ends. For the second PCR, which ran for roughly 6 to 11 cycles, a sample-barcoded 5' primer and a J-beta primer mix were used. The study obtained at least 2.5 million CDR3-containing paired-end reads from every sample. A single record per CDR3 protein comes from TCRdb applying MiXCR to the 5' RACE reads. The table has 1.2 million to 1.5 million distinct CDR3 sequences, roughly 59% seen once.

The material sequenced was blood. This rearrangement joins TRBV7-6 to TRBJ2-1; D not resolved. This clonotype was sampled from a man between 18 and 35 years old in good health. The DNA of the CDR3 is TGTGCCAGCAGCTTAATCTTCAGAGACAATGAGCAGTTCTTC. Translating gives CASSLIFRDNEQFF. Supplemented by reference TRBV7-6 and TRBJ2-1, the full variable domain reads GAGVSQSPRYKVTKRGQDVALRCDPISGHVSLYWYRQALGQGPEFLTYFNYEAQQDKSGLPNDRFSAERPEGSISTLTIQRTEQRDSAMYRCASSLIFRDNEQFFGPGTRLTVL.